Shown below are 2 T cell receptor beta chains from a single sample sequenced in a study of shared clonotypes between healthy human individuals. The assay was immunoSEQ multiplex PCR, and TCRdb's table has in-frame clones only and misses some. The top ten clones hold about 1.5% of a sample with about 1 million clones, under 80% of them seen once. The sequencing sample was made of memory CD4+ T cells sorted from blood. The subset denotes: CD45RA-negative fraction. The receptors were gathered from a man between 18 and 35 years old in good health.

This chain joins TRBV5-4 and TRBJ2-7, with D perhaps matching TRBD1 or TRBD2 (5 bases each). The CDR3 sequence is 16 residues long. Between the trimmed V and J ends, which lost 3 bases and 0 bases, there was a span of 16 bases. Germline CDR1 and CDR2: SGHNT and YYREEE (reference sequence). The CDR3: CASSSKAGTVSYEQYF. The DNA for the CDR3 is TGTGCCAGCAGCTCCAAAGCCGGGACCGTCTCCTACGAGCAGTACTTC.

J is TRBJ2-7 and V is TRBV7-2, with 8 bases matching TRBD1. V was pared by 4 bases and J by 0 bases, with 2 bases of the junction left unmatched. CDR3 size: 14 residues. Germline V lookup: CDR1 SGHTA, CDR2 FQGNSA. The CDR3 loop reads CASSWTGSSYEQYF. The CDR3 DNA follows: TGTGCCAGCAGCTGGACAGGGAGCTCCTACGAGCAGTACTTC.